This paragraph reports one T cell receptor beta chain. Its antigen is not known. The CDR3 consists of 15 residues. The V end lost 0 bases, the J end lost 1 base, and 7 bases lay between the germline ends. Germline V gives CDR1 MGHRA, CDR2 YSYEKL. This specimen comes from a study of CD8 T cells in ankylosing spondylitis. Study-wide findings and caveats: Earlier work had already found some motif variants in reactive arthritis synovial fluid and blood. Disease-linked clones had a CD8+ phenotype and relatively low frequency in peripheral blood. A motif of 8 or 9 highly homologous TCR beta variants was seen as apparently characteristic of ankylosing spondylitis blood.

Using quantitative 5'-RACE with molecular barcodes, the authors made TCR beta libraries. TCRdb called the 5' RACE reads again in MiXCR, with one record for every CDR3 protein. This sample has 350,000 to 550,000 distinct CDR3 sequences, with roughly 25% found just once. Input material: blood, either unsorted or a sorted T cell fraction (not recorded which). The chain employs TRBV4-1 and TRBJ2-4, with D unresolved. The sequence was obtained from a male donor with ankylosing spondylitis. The CDR3 DNA reads as TGCGCCAGCAGCCAAGAGTCCGAGGCCAAAAACATTCAGTACTTC. This gives the protein CASSQESEAKNIQYF.